This note documents a single TCR beta chain sequence. The target antigen is unknown. Method: immunoSEQ multiplex PCR; TCRdb's copy keeps in-frame clones and lacks some. The sample has 6,500 to 8,000 clones; just over 95% are singletons. The source of the sample is a study of T cell clonotyping in hematopoietic cell transplantation. The study, taken as a whole, reports: Graft donor and pretransplant recipient Inverse Simpson Index values predicted broader posttransplant TCR diversity. After transplant, recipient diversity fell while pathologically expanded clonotypes grew through day 180.

Blood collection times were about day -28 and days 30, 100, 180 posttransplant. Germline V lookup: CDR1 SGHAT, CDR2 FQNNGV. V trimming: 4 bases; J trimming: 0 bases; junction bases outside the gene matches: 10. The CDR3 covers 17 residues. The chain combines TRBV11-2 with TRBJ1-1, with TRBD1 matching over 8 bases. This material consisted of PBMCs, taken 30 days after allogeneic stem cell transplant. This TCR came from a male patient aged 60 to 75 who had an allogeneic stem cell transplant from a related donor, so the T cells may come from the graft donor. Some clones in this sample may be carry-over from other donors' samples. The CDR3 DNA reads as TGTGCCAGCAGCTCCTACAGGGGGGGACGGATGAACACTGAAGCTTTCTTT. Encoded protein: CASSSYRGGRMNTEAFF.